The 19 T cell receptor beta chains presented below share a single source sample, sequenced in a study of radiotherapy plus CTLA-4 blockade in lung cancer. Sequencing was performed with immunoSEQ multiplex PCR; in TCRdb, only in-frame clones are kept and a portion is missing. This table has 20,000 to 25,000 clones, over 70% appearing once. Sequencing was performed on peripheral blood, taken from a patient treated with radiotherapy plus ipilimumab. Receptors were obtained from a human donor with non-small cell lung cancer who had stable disease on radiotherapy plus ipilimumab.

This chain joins TRBV7-2 and TRBJ2-7, with no clear D. The CDR3 length is 15 residues. V lost 4 bases to trimming and J lost 2 bases, with 15 bases between them. Germline CDR1 SGHTA, CDR2 FQGNSA. CDR3 in DNA: TGTGCCAGCAGCTCTTCACCCGTGAAAACCTACGAGCAGTACTTC. Its protein is CASSSSPVKTYEQYF.

J is TRBJ1-6 and V is TRBV15, with TRBD1 as a possible D gene (6 bases). Trimming cost V 2 bases and J 2 bases, with 13 bases left between them. The CDR3 consists of 17 residues. Germline V gene sequence: CDR1 LNHNV, CDR2 YYDKDF (reference sequence). The CDR3, as DNA: TGTGCCACCAGCAGAAAGACAGGCTATGCCTATAATTCACCCCTCCACTTT. It yields the protein CATSRKTGYAYNSPLHF.

This clone turned up a few times. The chain recombines TRBV18 with TRBJ2-1, with no clear D. V was trimmed by 3 bases and J by 1 base, leaving 10 bases between them. The V gene's germline CDR1 is KGHSH and CDR2 LQKENI. The CDR3 is made up of 15 amino acids. CDR3 nucleotides: TGTGCCAGCTCACCGGTAGTATCGTCCTACAATGAGCAGTTCTTC. Residues: CASSPVVSSYNEQFF.

The chain has TRBV29-1 and TRBJ2-3, with D perhaps TRBD2 (6 bases). With 7 bases removed from V and 5 bases from J, the gap between germline ends came to 16 bases. This CDR3 is 13 amino acids long. The germline gives CDR1 SQVTM, CDR2 ANQGSEA. The CDR3 coding sequence is TGCAGCGGGGGTTGGAGGGGAGGAGATACGCAGTATTTT. Translating gives CSGGWRGGDTQYF.

The chain uses TRBV16 and TRBJ1-5, with D perhaps matching TRBD1 (5 bases). Trimming pared 4 bases from V and 3 bases from J, leaving 10 bases between. The CDR3 length is 14 residues. Germline CDR1 and CDR2: KGHSY and FQNENV. DNA for the CDR3: TGTGCCAGCAGCCCTCGGGACCTCAATCAGCCCCAGCATTTT. Translating gives CASSPRDLNQPQHF.

The chain is built from TRBV6-5 and TRBJ2-7; the D call may be TRBD1 or TRBD2 (5 bases each). Germline-derived CDR1 and CDR2 are MNHEY and SVGAGI. The ends were cut back, 5 bases at V and 4 bases at J, with 15 bases in the middle. This CDR3 region has 14 residues. For the CDR3, the DNA is TGTGCCAGCAGTCTCGGGACCACCTATTACGAGCAGTACTTC. Translation: CASSLGTTYYEQYF.

This sequence joins TRBV6-5 and TRBJ2-7, with TRBD2 identical over 9 bases. V trimming: 2 bases; J trimming: 3 bases; junction bases outside the gene matches: 2. Germline V CDR1 and CDR2: MNHEY, SVGAGI. This CDR3 is 14 amino acids long. The CDR3 nucleotides are TGTGCCAGCAGTTACAGGCGGGAGGGCTACGAGCAGTACTTC. The encoded protein is CASSYRREGYEQYF.

The chain joins TRBV6-6 to TRBJ2-1; 12 nucleotides align to TRBD1. Losses at the gene ends were 6 bases for V and 8 bases for J; bases not matched to a gene: 11. The CDR3 is made up of 16 amino acids. The V gene's germline CDR1 is MNHNY and CDR2 SVGAGI (reference sequence). The CDR3 loop is CASRPRDRGQVDEQFF. The CDR3 DNA sequence: TGTGCCAGCAGGCCCCGGGACAGGGGGCAAGTTGATGAGCAGTTCTTC.

The chain has TRBV5-1 and TRBJ2-3; 10 nucleotides agree with TRBD2. Germline CDR1 reads SGHRS; CDR2 reads YFSETQ. The CDR3 covers 16 residues. The V gene end was trimmed by 4 bases and the J gene end by 8 bases; junction bases not matched to a gene: 13. The CDR3 bases are TGCGCCAGCAGCACGGGATCTAGCGGGAGTAGAAGTACGCAGTATTTT. It is translated as CASSTGSSGSRSTQYF.

V gene TRBV10-3 combines with J gene TRBJ2-3; the match to TRBD1 covers 9 bases. V gave up 7 bases and J gave up 2 bases; unmatched junction bases: 7. Germline CDR1 reads ENHRY; CDR2 reads SYGVKD. The CDR3 loop spans 15 amino acids. The CDR3: CAINSGQGPTDTQYF. The CDR3 DNA follows: TGTGCCATCAACTCGGGACAGGGACCCACAGATACGCAGTATTTT.

In this sample, this clone turned up a few times. This chain connects TRBV19 to TRBJ2-6; D is uncertain. The CDR3 sequence is 11 residues long. Trimming stripped 8 bases from V and 9 bases from J, with 8 bases between. Germline loops: CDR1 LNHDA, CDR2 SQIVND (reference sequence). The CDR3 sequence: CASRGSNVLTF. CDR3 bases: TGTGCCAGTCGAGGTAGCAACGTCCTGACTTTC. Supplemented by reference TRBV19 and TRBJ2-6, the full variable domain reads DGGITQSPKYLFRKEGQNVTLSCEQNLNHDAMYWYRQDPGQGLRLIYYSQIVNDFQKGDIAEGYSVSREKKESFPLTVTSAQKNPTAFYLCASRGSNVLTFGAGSRLTVL.

V is TRBV6-6 and J is TRBJ1-1, with 7 nucleotides matching TRBD1. CDR3 size: 14 residues. The V gene's germline CDR1 is MNHNY and CDR2 SVGAGI (reference sequence). V lost 6 bases, J lost 1 base, and 5 bases stayed unmatched. CDR3 nucleotide sequence: TGTGCCAGCAGCCAGGGACAGAGGAACACTGAAGCTTTCTTT. This translates into CASSQGQRNTEAFF.

This clone was counted only a few times. The chain combines TRBV19 with TRBJ2-6, with TRBD1 as a possible D gene (6 bases). V was cut by 6 bases and J by 4 bases, with 13 bases left in between. Germline loops: CDR1 LNHDA, CDR2 SQIVND (reference sequence). The CDR3 has 15 amino acids. CDR3 region: CASRNRVPGANVLTF. The CDR3 coding sequence is TGTGCCAGTAGGAACAGGGTCCCGGGGGCCAACGTCCTGACTTTC.

V is TRBV30 and J is TRBJ1-1; 9 bases align to TRBD1. V gave up 1 base and J gave up 4 bases; unmatched junction bases: 7. Germline CDR1 and CDR2: GTSNPN and SVGIG (reference sequence). The CDR3 runs 15 residues. The DNA for the CDR3 is TGTGCCTGGAGTGGGGACAGGGTTTCGGTCACTGAAGCTTTCTTT. It translates to CAWSGDRVSVTEAFF.

The chain couples TRBV6-1 to TRBJ2-6, with a weak D call TRBD1 (5 bases). Germline V gene sequence: CDR1 MNHNS, CDR2 SASEGT. CDR3 length equals 20 residues. V shed 2 bases and J shed 1 base, with 21 bases lying between them. CDR3 sequence (DNA): TGTGCCAGCAGTGAAAGGCCACGACAGTTTGAACTTTCTGGGGCCAACGTCCTGACTTTC. As protein: CASSERPRQFELSGANVLTF.

The CDR3 coding sequence is TGCGCCAGCAGCCAAGCTCCCAGGGTGAACACCGGGGAGCTGTTTTTT. Translated: CASSQAPRVNTGELFF. The gene calls are TRBV4-1 and TRBJ2-2; TRBD1 is a possible D gene (5 bases). The germline V gene encodes CDR1 MGHRA and CDR2 YSYEKL. Trimming cost V 1 base and J 1 base, with 10 bases left between them. This CDR3 is built from 16 residues.

J is TRBJ2-7 and V is TRBV4-2; no clear D gene. V was pared by 0 bases and J by 7 bases, with 13 bases between. The CDR3 has 14 amino acids. CDR1 LGHNA and CDR2 YNFKEQ come from the germline V gene. The CDR3 region has the DNA TGTGCCAGCAGCCAAGATCCCCGATCGCGGGAGCAGTACTTC. As protein: CASSQDPRSREQYF.

CDR3 bases: TGTGCCAGTAGAATGGGTAGCCAGGGCTTTCAGCCCCAGCATTTT. This translates into CASRMGSQGFQPQHF. This rearrangement joins TRBV19 to TRBJ1-5; TRBD1 is a possible D gene (5 bases). Trimming removed 6 bases at V and 6 bases at J, with 18 bases between. CDR1 is LNHDA, CDR2 SQIVND, per germline (reference sequence). The CDR3 length is 15 residues.

The chain is built from TRBV7-9 and TRBJ2-1; 11 bases agree with TRBD2. The CDR3 contains 14 residues. The J segment lost 5 bases and the V segment lost 8 bases, leaving 5 bases of the junction unmatched. From germline, CDR1 is SEHNR and CDR2 FQNEAQ (reference sequence). CDR3 amino acids: CASEGLAENNEQFF. Written as DNA, the CDR3 is TGTGCCAGCGAGGGACTAGCGGAGAACAATGAGCAGTTCTTC.